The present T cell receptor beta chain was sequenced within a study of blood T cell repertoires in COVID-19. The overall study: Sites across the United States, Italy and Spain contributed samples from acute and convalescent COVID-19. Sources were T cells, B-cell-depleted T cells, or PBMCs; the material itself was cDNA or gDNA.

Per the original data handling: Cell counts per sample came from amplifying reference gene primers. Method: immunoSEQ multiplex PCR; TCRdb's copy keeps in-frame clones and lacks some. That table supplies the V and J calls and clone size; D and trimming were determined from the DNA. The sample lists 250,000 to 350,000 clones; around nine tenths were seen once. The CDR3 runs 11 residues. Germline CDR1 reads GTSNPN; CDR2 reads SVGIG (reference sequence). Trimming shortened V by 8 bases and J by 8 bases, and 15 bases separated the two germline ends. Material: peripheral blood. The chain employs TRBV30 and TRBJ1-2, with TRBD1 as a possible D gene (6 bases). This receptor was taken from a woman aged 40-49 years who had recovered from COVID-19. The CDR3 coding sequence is TGTGCCACCGACGGGGGGCCGGGCTACACCTTC. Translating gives CATDGGPGYTF.